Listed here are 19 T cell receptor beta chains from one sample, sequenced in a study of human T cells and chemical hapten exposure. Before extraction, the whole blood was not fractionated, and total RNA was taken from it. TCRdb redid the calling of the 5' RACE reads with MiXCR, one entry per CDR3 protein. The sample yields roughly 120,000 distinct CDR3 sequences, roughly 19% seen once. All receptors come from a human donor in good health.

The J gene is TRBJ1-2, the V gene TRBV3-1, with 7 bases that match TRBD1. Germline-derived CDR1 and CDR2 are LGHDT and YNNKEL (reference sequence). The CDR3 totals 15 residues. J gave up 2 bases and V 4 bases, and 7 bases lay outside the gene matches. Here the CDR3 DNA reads TGTGCCAGCAGCCGACAGGGATCACCCAACTATGGCTACACCTTC. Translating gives CASSRQGSPNYGYTF. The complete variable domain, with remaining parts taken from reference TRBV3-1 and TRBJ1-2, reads DTAVSQTPKYLVTQMGNDKSIKCEQNLGHDTMYWYKQDSKKFLKIMFSYNNKELIINETVPNRFSPKSPDKAHLNLHINSLELGDSAVYFCASSRQGSPNYGYTFGSGTRLTVV.

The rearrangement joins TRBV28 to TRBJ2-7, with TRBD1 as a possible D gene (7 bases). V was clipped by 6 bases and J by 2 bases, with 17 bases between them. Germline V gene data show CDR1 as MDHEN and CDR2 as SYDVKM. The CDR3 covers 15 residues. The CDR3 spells CASSSGGTDAYEQYF. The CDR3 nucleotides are TGTGCCAGCAGCTCAGGGGGGACTGACGCCTACGAGCAGTACTTC.

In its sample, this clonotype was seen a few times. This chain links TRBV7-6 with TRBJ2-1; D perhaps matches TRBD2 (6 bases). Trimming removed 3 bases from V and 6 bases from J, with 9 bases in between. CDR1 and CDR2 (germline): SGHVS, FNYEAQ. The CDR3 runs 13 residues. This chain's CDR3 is CASSLPSVNEQFF. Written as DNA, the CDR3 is TGTGCCAGCAGCTTGCCTAGCGTCAATGAGCAGTTCTTC.

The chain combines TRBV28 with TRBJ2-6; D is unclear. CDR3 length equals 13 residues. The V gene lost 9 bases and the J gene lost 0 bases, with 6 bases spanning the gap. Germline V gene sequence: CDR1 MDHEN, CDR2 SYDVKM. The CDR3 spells CASGFSGANVLTF. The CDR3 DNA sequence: TGTGCCAGTGGATTCTCTGGGGCCAACGTCCTGACTTTC.

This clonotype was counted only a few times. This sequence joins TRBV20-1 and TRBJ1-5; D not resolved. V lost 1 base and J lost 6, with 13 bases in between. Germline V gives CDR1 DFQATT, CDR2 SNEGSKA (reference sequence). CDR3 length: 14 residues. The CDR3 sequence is CSARAPGIGQPQHF. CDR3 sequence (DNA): TGCAGTGCTAGAGCCCCGGGCATAGGTCAGCCCCAGCATTTT.

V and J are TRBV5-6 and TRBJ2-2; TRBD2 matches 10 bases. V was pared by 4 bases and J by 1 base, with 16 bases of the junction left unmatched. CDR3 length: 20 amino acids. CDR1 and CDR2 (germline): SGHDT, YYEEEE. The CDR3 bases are TGTGCCAGCAGCCGGTTAGGGGCTAGCGGGAGCCTTCTGAACACCGGGGAGCTGTTTTTT. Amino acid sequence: CASSRLGASGSLLNTGELFF.

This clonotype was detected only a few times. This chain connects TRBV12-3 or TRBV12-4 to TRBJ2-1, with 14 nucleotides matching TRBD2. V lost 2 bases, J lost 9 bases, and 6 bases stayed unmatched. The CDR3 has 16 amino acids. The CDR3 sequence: CASSLRGLAGVSEQFF. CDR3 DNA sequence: TGTGCCAGCAGTTTACGGGGACTAGCGGGAGTGAGTGAGCAGTTCTTC.

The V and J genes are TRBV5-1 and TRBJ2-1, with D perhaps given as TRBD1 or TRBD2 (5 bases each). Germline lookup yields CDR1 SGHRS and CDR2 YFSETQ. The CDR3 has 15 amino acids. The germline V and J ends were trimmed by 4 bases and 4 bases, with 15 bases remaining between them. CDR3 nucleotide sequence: TGCGCCAGCAGCCCCCGAGGGGCGGAGTACAATGAGCAGTTCTTC. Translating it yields CASSPRGAEYNEQFF.

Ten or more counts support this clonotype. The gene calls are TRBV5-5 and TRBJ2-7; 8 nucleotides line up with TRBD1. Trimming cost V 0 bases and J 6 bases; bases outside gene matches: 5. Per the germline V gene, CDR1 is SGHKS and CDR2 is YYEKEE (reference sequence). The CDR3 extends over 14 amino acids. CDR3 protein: CASSLVTGAAEQYF. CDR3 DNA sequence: TGTGCCAGCAGCTTGGTGACAGGGGCAGCCGAGCAGTACTTC. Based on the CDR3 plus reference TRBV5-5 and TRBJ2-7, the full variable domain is DAGVTQSPTHLIKTRGQQVTLRCSPISGHKSVSWYQQVLGQGPQFIFQYYEKEERGRGNFPDRFSARQFPNYSSELNVNALLLGDSALYLCASSLVTGAAEQYFGPGTRLTVT.

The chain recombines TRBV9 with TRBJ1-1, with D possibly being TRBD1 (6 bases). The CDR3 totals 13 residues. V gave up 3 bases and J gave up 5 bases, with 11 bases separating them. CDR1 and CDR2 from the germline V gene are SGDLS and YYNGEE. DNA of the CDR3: TGTGCCAGCAGCGAAGGGGGAGTAACTGAAGCTTTCTTT. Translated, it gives CASSEGGVTEAFF.

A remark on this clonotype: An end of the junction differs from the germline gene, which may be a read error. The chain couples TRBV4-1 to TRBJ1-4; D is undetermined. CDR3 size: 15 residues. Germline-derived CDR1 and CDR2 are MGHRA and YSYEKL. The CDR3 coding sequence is TGCGCAAGCAGGAATCTCGCCCACGGGGATGAAAAACTGTTTTTT. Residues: CASRNLAHGDEKLFF.

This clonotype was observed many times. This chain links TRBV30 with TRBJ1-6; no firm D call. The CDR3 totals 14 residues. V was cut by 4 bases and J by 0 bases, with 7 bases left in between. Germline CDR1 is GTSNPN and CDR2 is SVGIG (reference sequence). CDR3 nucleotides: TGTGCCTGGATGGGAGGCTCCTATAATTCACCCCTCCACTTT. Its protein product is CAWMGGSYNSPLHF.

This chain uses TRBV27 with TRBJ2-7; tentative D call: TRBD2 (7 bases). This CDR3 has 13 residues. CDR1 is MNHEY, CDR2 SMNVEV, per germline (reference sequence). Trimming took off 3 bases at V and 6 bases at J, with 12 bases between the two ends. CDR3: CASSLRGGLEQYF. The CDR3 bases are TGTGCCAGCAGTTTGCGCGGGGGCCTCGAGCAGTACTTC.

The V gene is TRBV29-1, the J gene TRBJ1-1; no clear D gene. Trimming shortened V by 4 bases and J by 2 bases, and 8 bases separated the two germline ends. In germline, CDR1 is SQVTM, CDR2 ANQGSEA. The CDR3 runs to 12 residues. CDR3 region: CSVGTRNTEAFF. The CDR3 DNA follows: TGCAGCGTTGGAACACGTAACACTGAAGCTTTCTTT.

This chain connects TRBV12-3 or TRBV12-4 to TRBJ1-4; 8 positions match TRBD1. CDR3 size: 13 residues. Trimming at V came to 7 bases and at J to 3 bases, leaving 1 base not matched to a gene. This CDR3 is CASTTGANEKLFF. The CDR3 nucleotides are TGTGCCAGCACGACAGGGGCTAATGAAAAACTGTTTTTT.

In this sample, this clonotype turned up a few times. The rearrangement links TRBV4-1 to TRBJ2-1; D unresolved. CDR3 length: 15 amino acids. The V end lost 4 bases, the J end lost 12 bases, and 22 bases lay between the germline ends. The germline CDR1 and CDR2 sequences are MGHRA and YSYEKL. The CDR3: CASSPPGWAVIGQFF. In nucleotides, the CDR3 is TGCGCCAGCAGCCCCCCTGGCTGGGCAGTTATCGGGCAGTTCTTC.

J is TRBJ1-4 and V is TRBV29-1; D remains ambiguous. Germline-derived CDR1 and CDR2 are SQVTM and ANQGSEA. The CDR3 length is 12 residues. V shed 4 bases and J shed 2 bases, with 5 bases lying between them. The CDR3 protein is CSVGRTNEKLFF. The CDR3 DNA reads TGCAGCGTTGGAAGGACTAATGAAAAACTGTTTTTT.

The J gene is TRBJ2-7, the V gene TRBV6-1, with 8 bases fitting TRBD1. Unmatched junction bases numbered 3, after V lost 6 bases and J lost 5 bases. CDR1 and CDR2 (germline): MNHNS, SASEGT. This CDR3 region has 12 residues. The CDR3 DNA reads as TGTGCCAGCAGAAGGACAGGGAACGAGCAGTACTTC. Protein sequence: CASRRTGNEQYF.

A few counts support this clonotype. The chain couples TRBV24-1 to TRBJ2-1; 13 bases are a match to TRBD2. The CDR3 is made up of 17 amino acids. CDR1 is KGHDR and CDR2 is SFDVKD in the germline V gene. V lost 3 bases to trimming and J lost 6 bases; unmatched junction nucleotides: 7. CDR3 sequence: CATSDRTSGRSRNEQFF. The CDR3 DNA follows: TGTGCCACCAGTGATCGGACTAGCGGGAGATCCCGCAATGAGCAGTTCTTC.